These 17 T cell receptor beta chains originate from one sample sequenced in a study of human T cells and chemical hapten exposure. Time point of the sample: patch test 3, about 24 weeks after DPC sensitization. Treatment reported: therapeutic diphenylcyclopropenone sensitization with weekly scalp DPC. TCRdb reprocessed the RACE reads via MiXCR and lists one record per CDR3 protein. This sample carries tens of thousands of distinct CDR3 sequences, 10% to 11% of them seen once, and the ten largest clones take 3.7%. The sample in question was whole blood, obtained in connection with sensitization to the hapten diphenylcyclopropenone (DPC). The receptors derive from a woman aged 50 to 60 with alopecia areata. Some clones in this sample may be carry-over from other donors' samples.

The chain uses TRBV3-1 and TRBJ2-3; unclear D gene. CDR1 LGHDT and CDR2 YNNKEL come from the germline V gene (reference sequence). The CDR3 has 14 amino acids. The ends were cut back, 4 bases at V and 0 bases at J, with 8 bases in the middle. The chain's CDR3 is CASSPTSSTDTQYF. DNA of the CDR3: TGTGCCAGCAGCCCGACATCTAGCACAGATACGCAGTATTTT.

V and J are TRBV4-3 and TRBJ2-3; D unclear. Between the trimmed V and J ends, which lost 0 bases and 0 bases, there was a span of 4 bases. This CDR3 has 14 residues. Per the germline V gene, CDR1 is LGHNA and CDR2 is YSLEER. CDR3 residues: CASSQDSSTDTQYF. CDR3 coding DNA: TGCGCCAGCAGCCAAGATTCCAGCACAGATACGCAGTATTTT.

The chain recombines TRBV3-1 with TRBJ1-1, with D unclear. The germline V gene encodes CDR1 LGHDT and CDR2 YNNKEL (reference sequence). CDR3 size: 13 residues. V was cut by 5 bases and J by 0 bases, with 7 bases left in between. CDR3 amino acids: CASSLDLNTEAFF. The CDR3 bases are TGTGCCAGCAGCTTGGACCTGAACACTGAAGCTTTCTTT.

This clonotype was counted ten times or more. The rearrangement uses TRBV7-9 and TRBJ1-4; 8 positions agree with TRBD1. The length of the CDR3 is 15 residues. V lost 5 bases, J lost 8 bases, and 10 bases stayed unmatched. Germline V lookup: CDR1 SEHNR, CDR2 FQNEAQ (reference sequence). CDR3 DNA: TGTGCCAGCAGCGAAACCGGGACAGGTAGCGAAAAACTGTTTTTT. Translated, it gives CASSETGTGSEKLFF.

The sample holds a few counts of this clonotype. The chain's CDR3 is CASSPQATGDHEQYF. Here the CDR3 DNA reads TGCGCCAGCAGCCCGCAAGCAACAGGGGACCACGAGCAGTACTTC. The genes are TRBV4-3 and TRBJ2-7; 7 bases fit TRBD1. CDR3 length: 15 amino acids. Germline assignment: CDR1 LGHNA and CDR2 YSLEER. V lost 4 bases to trimming and J lost 5 bases; unmatched junction nucleotides: 11.

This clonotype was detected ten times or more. CDR3 DNA sequence: TGTGCCAGCAGCCCTGAGACAGGGGCGAACACCGGGGAGCTGTTTTTT. Amino acid sequence: CASSPETGANTGELFF. The V call is TRBV7-3, the J call TRBJ2-2, with 8 nucleotides matching TRBD1. After removal of 5 bases from V and 0 bases from J, the junction contained 5 bases not matched to a gene. The CDR3 contains 16 residues. The germline V gene has CDR1 SGHTA and CDR2 FQGTGA. Supplemented by reference TRBV7-3 and TRBJ2-2, the full variable domain reads GAGVSQTPSNKVTEKGKYVELRCDPISGHTALYWYRQSLGQGPEFLIYFQGTGAADDSGLPNDRFFAVRPEGSVSTLKIQRTERGDSAVYLCASSPETGANTGELFFGEGSRLTVL.

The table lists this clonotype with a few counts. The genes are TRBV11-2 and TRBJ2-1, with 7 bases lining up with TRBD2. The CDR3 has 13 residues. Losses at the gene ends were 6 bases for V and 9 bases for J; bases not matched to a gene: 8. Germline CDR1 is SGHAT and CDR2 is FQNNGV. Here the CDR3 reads CASSRTSAGEQFF. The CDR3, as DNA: TGTGCCAGCAGTCGCACTAGCGCGGGTGAGCAGTTCTTC.

The CDR3 region has the DNA TGTGCCAGCAGTTCCGTGGACAGGGTGGGAGAGACCCAGTACTTC. Its translation: CASSSVDRVGETQYF. The chain uses TRBV27 and TRBJ2-5, with 8 bases lining up with TRBD1. J was trimmed by 4 bases and V by 4 bases; bases with no gene match: 8. Germline V CDR1 and CDR2: MNHEY, SMNVEV (reference sequence). The CDR3 has 15 amino acids.

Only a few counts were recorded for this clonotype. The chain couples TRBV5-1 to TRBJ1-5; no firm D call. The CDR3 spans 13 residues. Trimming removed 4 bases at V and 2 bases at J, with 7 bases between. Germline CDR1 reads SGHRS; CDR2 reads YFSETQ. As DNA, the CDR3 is TGCGCCAGCAGCGCGGATGGCAATCAGCCCCAGCATTTT. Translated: CASSADGNQPQHF.

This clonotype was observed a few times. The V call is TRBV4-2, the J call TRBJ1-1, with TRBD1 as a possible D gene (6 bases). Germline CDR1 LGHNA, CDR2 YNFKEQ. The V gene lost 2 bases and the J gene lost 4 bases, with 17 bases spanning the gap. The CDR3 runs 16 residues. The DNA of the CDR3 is TGTGCCAGCAGCCAAAAGGTCGGGAGGGGGAGCACTGAAGCTTTCTTT. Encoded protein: CASSQKVGRGSTEAFF.

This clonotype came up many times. The CDR3 sequence: CASTPQWDRTSPLHF. DNA of the CDR3: TGTGCCAGCACCCCCCAATGGGACAGGACTTCACCCCTCCACTTT. The V call is TRBV12-3 or TRBV12-4, the J call TRBJ1-6; TRBD1 matches 8 bases. The CDR3 length is 15 residues. After removal of 7 bases from V and 9 bases from J, the junction contained 11 bases not matched to a gene.

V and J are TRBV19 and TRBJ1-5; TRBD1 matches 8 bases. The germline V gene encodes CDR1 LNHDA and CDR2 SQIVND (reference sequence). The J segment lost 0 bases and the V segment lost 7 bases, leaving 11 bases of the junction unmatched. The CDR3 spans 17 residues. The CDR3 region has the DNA TGTGCCAGTACTACAGACAGGGGCTCCGTTAGCAATCAGCCCCAGCATTTT. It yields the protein CASTTDRGSVSNQPQHF.

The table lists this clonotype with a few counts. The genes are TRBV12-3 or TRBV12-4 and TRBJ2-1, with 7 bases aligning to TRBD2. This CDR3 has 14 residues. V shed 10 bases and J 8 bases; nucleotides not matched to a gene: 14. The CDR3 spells CAIRSGKGLHEQFF. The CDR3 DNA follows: TGTGCCATCCGAAGCGGGAAGGGGCTACATGAGCAGTTCTTC.

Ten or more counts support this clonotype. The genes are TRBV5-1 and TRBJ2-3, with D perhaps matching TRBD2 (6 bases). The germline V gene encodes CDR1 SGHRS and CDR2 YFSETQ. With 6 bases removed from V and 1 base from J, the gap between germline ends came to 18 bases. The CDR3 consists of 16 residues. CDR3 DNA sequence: TGCGCCAGCACCACCGGACGGGGACTCCGCACAGATACGCAGTATTTT. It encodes CASTTGRGLRTDTQYF.

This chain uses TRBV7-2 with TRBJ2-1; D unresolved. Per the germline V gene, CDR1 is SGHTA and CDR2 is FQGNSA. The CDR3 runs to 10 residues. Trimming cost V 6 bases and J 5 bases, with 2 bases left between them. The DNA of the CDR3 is TGTGCCAGCAGTAACAATGAGCAGTTCTTC. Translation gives CASSNNEQFF. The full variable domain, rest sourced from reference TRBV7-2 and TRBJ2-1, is GAGVSQSPSNKVTEKGKDVELRCDPISGHTALYWYRQSLGQGLEFLIYFQGNSAPDKSGLPSDRFSAERTGGSVSTLTIQRTQQEDSAVYLCASSNNEQFFGPGTRLTVL.

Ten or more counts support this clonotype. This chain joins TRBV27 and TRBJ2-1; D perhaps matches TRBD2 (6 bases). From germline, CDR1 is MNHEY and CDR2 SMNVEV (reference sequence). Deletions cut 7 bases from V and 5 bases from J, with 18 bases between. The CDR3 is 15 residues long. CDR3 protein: CASTPGVGWDNEQFF. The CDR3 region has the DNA TGTGCCAGCACTCCGGGAGTTGGGTGGGACAATGAGCAGTTCTTC.

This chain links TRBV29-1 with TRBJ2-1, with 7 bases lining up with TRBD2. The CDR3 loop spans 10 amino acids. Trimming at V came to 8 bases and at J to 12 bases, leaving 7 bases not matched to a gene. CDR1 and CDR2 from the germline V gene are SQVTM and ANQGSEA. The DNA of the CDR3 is TGCAGCTTTATAGGGACTATGCAGTTCTTC. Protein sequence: CSFIGTMQFF.